This T cell receptor (beta chain) was profiled in a study of beta chain features in type 1 diabetes. Study as a whole: Examination of sorted cells across all samples involved roughly 100 million cells. Study-level points and caveats: All four CD4+ subsets from Type 1 diabetes patients carried moderately but significantly shorter TCRB CDR3s.

Notes on this clone: Its antigen remains unknown.

The isolated RNA, all of it, was reverse transcribed, so expressed TCRB transcripts were what got sequenced. Sequencing used immunoSEQ multiplex PCR; TCRdb keeps in-frame clones, though not all of them. This table holds 300,000 to 400,000 clones, 10% to 15% found once. The V gene's germline CDR1 is SNHLY and CDR2 FYNNEI. The ends were cut back, 4 bases at V and 4 bases at J, with 13 bases in the middle. This CDR3 region has 14 residues. Naive, central memory, regulatory and stem cell-like memory cells within the CD4+ compartment were sorted using CD45RO/CCR7/CD25/CD127/CD95/CD27. Each sorted population was over 98% pure.

V is TRBV2 and J is TRBJ1-2; D possibly corresponds to TRBD1 (6 bases). The sequenced sample was naive CD4+ T cells from blood. The TCR sequence derives from a man in his late teens or twenties in good health. The CDR3 spells CASSVGQTSYGYTF. CDR3 coding DNA: TGTGCCAGCAGTGTAGGACAGACTTCCTATGGCTACACCTTC. The full variable domain, with the rest looked up from reference TRBV2 and TRBJ1-2, is EPEVTQTPSHQVTQMGQEVILRCVPISNHLYFYWYRQILGQKVEFLVSFYNNEISEKSEIFDDQFSVERPDGSNFTLKIRSTKLEDSAMYFCASSVGQTSYGYTFGSGTRLTVV.